The 13 T cell receptor beta chains below all came from one sample that was sequenced in a study of T cells in Graves' hyperthyroidism and ophthalmopathy. Amplification of TCR beta CDR3 regions used RNA as the template. HTBI primers were employed in a first-round RT-PCR of the TCR CDR3. From the multiplex PCR reads, TCRdb called clonotypes with MiXCR, one entry per CDR3 protein. This table has 540,000 or so distinct CDR3 sequences, around 16% appearing once. Sequencing was carried out using blood. The source of these receptors is a woman aged 25 to 45 with Graves' hyperthyroidism.

This chain connects TRBV5-8 to TRBJ2-7; 10 bases line up with TRBD2. The CDR3 sequence is 17 residues long. J was trimmed by 1 base and V by 3 bases; bases with no gene match: 10. Germline V gene sequence: CDR1 SGHTS, CDR2 YDEGEE. In DNA form, the CDR3 reads TGTGCCAGCAGCTCCCGCACCCTAGCGGGAGTGTCCTACGAGCAGTACTTC. It codes for CASSSRTLAGVSYEQYF.

This chain joins TRBV18 and TRBJ1-2; D gene uncertain. Germline-derived CDR1 and CDR2 are KGHSH and LQKENI. Deletions cut 0 bases from V and 4 bases from J, with 18 bases between. The length of the CDR3 is 17 residues. The CDR3 DNA is TGTGCCAGCTCACCACCGGGCGTCGGCCCTTTGGGCTATGGCTACACCTTC. It codes for CASSPPGVGPLGYGYTF.

The V gene is TRBV3-1, the J gene TRBJ1-5; weak D call: TRBD1 (6 bases). Germline CDR1 LGHDT, CDR2 YNNKEL (reference sequence). The CDR3 runs 14 residues. V lost 4 bases and J 5 bases, leaving 12 bases between the germline ends. CDR3: CASSRRGSDQPQHF. In DNA, the CDR3 is TGTGCCAGCAGCCGGAGGGGGTCCGATCAGCCCCAGCATTTT.

This clonotype appeared many times. The CDR3: CASSFPDRATYEQYF. As DNA, the CDR3 is TGTGCCAGCAGCTTCCCGGACAGGGCAACCTACGAGCAGTACTTC. The chain carries TRBV7-9 and TRBJ2-7; 8 bases match TRBD1. V trimming: 3 bases; J trimming: 2 bases; junction bases outside the gene matches: 6. This CDR3 region has 15 residues. The germline gives CDR1 SEHNR, CDR2 FQNEAQ (reference sequence).

The V gene is TRBV5-6, the J gene TRBJ2-1; 8 bases line up with TRBD1. The CDR3 extends over 14 amino acids. CDR1 and CDR2 from the germline V gene are SGHDT and YYEEEE. V dropped 3 bases and J dropped 8; count of bases not matched to a gene: 7. The CDR3 coding sequence is TGTGCCAGCAGCTCCCGACAGGGGTACGATGAGCAGTTCTTC. It codes for CASSSRQGYDEQFF. Using reference TRBV5-6 and TRBJ2-1 for the parts outside the CDR3, the full variable domain is DAGVTQSPTHLIKTRGQQVTLRCSPKSGHDTVSWYQQALGQGPQFIFQYYEEEERQRGNFPDRFSGHQFPNYSSELNVNALLLGDSALYLCASSSRQGYDEQFFGPGTRLTVL.

The CDR3 DNA is TGTGCCAGCAGCTTTATTGACAGTTCCCACATTCAGTACTTC. Protein sequence: CASSFIDSSHIQYF. The chain links TRBV7-2 to TRBJ2-4, with D maybe TRBD1 (5 bases). V was clipped by 3 bases and J by 8 bases, with 14 bases between them. CDR3 length: 14 amino acids. Looked up from germline, CDR1 is SGHTA and CDR2 is FQGNSA.

At least ten counts were recorded for this clonotype. The chain links TRBV20-1 to TRBJ2-1, with 9 bases fitting TRBD1. CDR3 length: 14 amino acids. Germline CDR1 is DFQATT and CDR2 is SNEGSKA (reference sequence). The junction had 6 bases not matched to a gene; V was cut back by 5 bases and J by 4 bases. In DNA, the CDR3 is TGCAGTGCTCCGGACAGGGGAAGGTACAATGAGCAGTTCTTC. The encoded protein is CSAPDRGRYNEQFF.

There are many counts of this clonotype. V and J are TRBV2 and TRBJ2-7; D may be TRBD2 (7 bases). Germline V lookup: CDR1 SNHLY, CDR2 FYNNEI. V shed 8 bases and J shed 3 bases, with 17 bases lying between them. This CDR3 comprises 14 residues. CDR3 coding DNA: TGTGCCAGCGAGGGAGGGGGTTCCCTCTACGAGCAGTACTTC. This encodes CASEGGGSLYEQYF.

This clonotype has a count of ten or more. This chain uses TRBV27 with TRBJ2-7; TRBD1 aligns across 9 bases. CDR1 is MNHEY, CDR2 SMNVEV, per germline (reference sequence). This CDR3 has 14 amino acids. The V and J ends lost 3 bases and 6 bases, in that order; junction bases with no gene match: 6. The CDR3 reads CASSFQGQGREQYF. The CDR3 nucleotides are TGTGCCAGCAGTTTCCAGGGACAGGGTCGCGAGCAGTACTTC.

Turning to this clonotype: Possible read error: a much larger clone is one base away. The chain recombines TRBV29-1 with TRBJ2-1, with 12 nucleotides matching TRBD2. Germline assignment: CDR1 SQVTM and CDR2 ANQGSEA. This CDR3 has 16 amino acids. V dropped 0 bases and J dropped 9; count of bases not matched to a gene: 9. For the CDR3, the DNA is TGCAGCGTTGAAGATAAAGCTAGCGGGAGGGCCCGTGAGCAGTTCTTC. It translates to CSVEDKASGRAREQFF.

This clonotype was observed a few times. The V gene is TRBV20-1, the J gene TRBJ1-6, with 7 nucleotides matching TRBD1. V lost 6 bases, J lost 3 bases, and 11 bases stayed unmatched. This CDR3 has 16 residues. The germline CDR1 and CDR2 sequences are DFQATT and SNEGSKA (reference sequence). Here the CDR3 reads CSAPPHPGGYNSPLHF. CDR3 nucleotides: TGCAGTGCCCCCCCCCATCCAGGGGGCTATAATTCACCCCTCCACTTT.

This clonotype came up many times. This rearrangement joins TRBV27 to TRBJ2-1; the D gene is possibly TRBD1 (5 bases). CDR3 length: 14 amino acids. Germline V gives CDR1 MNHEY, CDR2 SMNVEV (reference sequence). Trimming shortened V by 4 bases and J by 8 bases, and 15 bases separated the two germline ends. The CDR3 sequence is CASSSDAWGDEQFF. As DNA, the CDR3 is TGTGCCAGCAGTTCCGACGCGTGGGGCGATGAGCAGTTCTTC.

V gene TRBV19 combines with J gene TRBJ2-2, with 7 bases fitting TRBD2. This CDR3 contains 15 residues. Germline V gives CDR1 LNHDA, CDR2 SQIVND (reference sequence). With V trimmed by 6 bases and J by 6 bases, 10 bases remained unmatched. The CDR3 sequence is CASSLSPGGSGELFF. The CDR3 bases are TGTGCCAGTAGCCTTAGTCCCGGGGGGTCCGGGGAGCTGTTTTTT.